A selection of T cell receptor beta chains follows, all from one sample in a study of T cell responses to AZD1222 COVID-19 vaccine. Some clones are missing from TCRdb's copy, which holds only in-frame ones; the method was immunoSEQ multiplex PCR. This table has 120,000 or so clones, 75% to 90% appearing once. Material: peripheral blood, obtained on day 0 of AZD1222 vaccination. Every receptor here comes from an adult in good health. Both conserved end residues are part of each CDR3. A D gene is named only where the DNA matches it firmly. Expanded clones are given a class, and other clones once, few, many or no size at all.

D,J,size,V,CDR3,DNA
-,TRBJ1-6,-,TRBV10-3,CAISDQGKKGSPLHF,TGTGCCATCAGTGATCAGGGAAAAAAAGGGTCACCCCTCCACTTT
TRBD1,TRBJ2-7,-,TRBV4-1,CASSQVGTGISYEQYF,TGCGCCAGCAGCCAAGTCGGGACAGGGATATCCTACGAGCAGTACTTC
-,TRBJ1-5,-,TRBV6-4,CASSDTSAINQPQHF,TGTGCCAGCAGTGACACCAGCGCAATCAATCAGCCCCAGCATTTT
TRBD1,TRBJ2-7,-,TRBV29-1,CSVNFGTGRSYEQYF,TGCAGCGTGAACTTCGGGACAGGGAGGTCCTACGAGCAGTACTTC
TRBD1,TRBJ1-5,few,TRBV28,CASSFRDRVGQPQHF,TGTGCCAGCAGTTTCCGTGACAGGGTAGGACAGCCCCAGCATTTT
-,TRBJ1-3,-,TRBV5-1,CASSLTGGNTIYF,TGCGCCAGCAGCTTAACAGGGGGAAACACCATATATTTT
-,TRBJ1-1,few,TRBV7-9,CASSSRVNTEAFF,TGTGCCAGCAGCTCCCGGGTGAACACTGAAGCTTTCTTT
-,TRBJ2-4,-,TRBV5-4,CASSLVGGGTNIQYF,TGTGCCAGCAGCTTGGTAGGGGGAGGAACAAACATTCAGTACTTC
-,TRBJ2-4,-,TRBV6-1,CASSEWAREGGRLAKNIQYF,TGTGCCAGCAGTGAATGGGCCAGGGAAGGCGGGCGGCTAGCCAAAAACATTCAGTACTTC
-,TRBJ2-1,-,TRBV2,CASSETKNEQFF,TGTGCCAGCAGTGAAACGAAGAATGAGCAGTTCTTC
-,TRBJ2-2,few,TRBV19,CASSISTVRAGELFF,TGTGCCAGTAGTATAAGCACGGTGAGGGCCGGGGAGCTGTTTTTT